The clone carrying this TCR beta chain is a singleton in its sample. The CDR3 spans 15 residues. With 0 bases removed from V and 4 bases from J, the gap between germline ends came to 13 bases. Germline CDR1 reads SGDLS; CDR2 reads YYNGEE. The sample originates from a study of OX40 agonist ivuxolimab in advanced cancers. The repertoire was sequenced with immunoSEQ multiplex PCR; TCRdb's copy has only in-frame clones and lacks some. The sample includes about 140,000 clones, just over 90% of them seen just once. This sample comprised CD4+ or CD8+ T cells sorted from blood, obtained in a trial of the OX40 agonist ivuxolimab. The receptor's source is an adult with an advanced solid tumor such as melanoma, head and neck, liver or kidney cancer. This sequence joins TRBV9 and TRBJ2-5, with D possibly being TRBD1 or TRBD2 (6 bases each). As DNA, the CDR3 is TGTGCCAGCAGCGTAGCTGGGGGGCGGGGAGAGACCCAGTACTTC. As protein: CASSVAGGRGETQYF.